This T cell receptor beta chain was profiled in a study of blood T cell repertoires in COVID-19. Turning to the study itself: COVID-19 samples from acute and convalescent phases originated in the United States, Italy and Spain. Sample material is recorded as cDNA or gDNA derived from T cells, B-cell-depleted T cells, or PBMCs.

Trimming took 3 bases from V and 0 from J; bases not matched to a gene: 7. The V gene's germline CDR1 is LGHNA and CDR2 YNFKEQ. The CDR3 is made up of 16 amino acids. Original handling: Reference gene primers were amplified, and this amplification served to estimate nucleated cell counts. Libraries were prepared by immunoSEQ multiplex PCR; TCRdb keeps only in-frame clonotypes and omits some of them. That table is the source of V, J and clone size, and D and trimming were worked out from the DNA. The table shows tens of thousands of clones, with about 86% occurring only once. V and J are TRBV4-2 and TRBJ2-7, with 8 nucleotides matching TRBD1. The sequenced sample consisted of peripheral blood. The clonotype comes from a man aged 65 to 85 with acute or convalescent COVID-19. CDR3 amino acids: CASSQASGQVSYEQYF. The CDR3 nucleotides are TGTGCCAGCAGCCAGGCCTCGGGACAGGTCTCCTACGAGCAGTACTTC.